Listed here are 32 T cell receptor beta chains from one sample, sequenced in a study of blood T cell repertoires in COVID-19. Repertoires were generated with immunoSEQ multiplex PCR, while TCRdb's copy carries only in-frame clones and drops some. The table lists roughly 300,000 clones, approximately 91% of them singletons. The sequenced material came from PBMCs or T cells enriched from blood (not recorded which). The receptor source for this set is a woman in her thirties or forties with acute COVID-19.

This chain links TRBV28 with TRBJ2-7, with TRBD1 matching 9 bases. The length of the CDR3 is 15 residues. CDR1 is MDHEN and CDR2 is SYDVKM in the germline V gene. With 6 bases clipped from V and 3 bases from J, the junction kept 9 bases outside the gene matches. In DNA, the CDR3 is TGTGCCAGCAGCAGAATTAGGGACAGGGACTACGAGCAGTACTTC. Amino acids: CASSRIRDRDYEQYF.

The CDR3 protein is CASSGGMSYTF. In DNA, the CDR3 is TGTGCCAGCAGCGGTGGCATGAGCTACACCTTC. This chain uses TRBV9 with TRBJ1-2; D unresolved. The CDR3 consists of 11 residues. V lost 3 bases to trimming and J lost 9 bases, with 9 bases between them. CDR1 is SGDLS, CDR2 YYNGEE, per germline. Based on the CDR3 plus reference TRBV9 and TRBJ1-2, the full variable domain is DSGVTQTPKHLITATGQRVTLRCSPRSGDLSVYWYQQSLDQGLQFLIQYYNGEERAKGNILERFSAQQFPDLHSELNLSSLELGDSALYFCASSGGMSYTFGSGTRLTVV.

The rearrangement uses TRBV19 and TRBJ2-1; TRBD2 aligns across 10 bases. The J segment lost 4 bases and the V segment lost 8 bases, leaving 5 bases of the junction unmatched. Per the germline V gene, CDR1 is LNHDA and CDR2 is SQIVND (reference sequence). The CDR3 runs 14 residues. CDR3 bases: TGTGCCAGTGGGCTAGCGGGGGAATACAATGAGCAGTTCTTC. Residues: CASGLAGEYNEQFF.

The rearrangement links TRBV11-3 to TRBJ2-1; 8 bases are a match to TRBD2. The CDR3 length is 14 residues. V lost 5 bases to trimming and J lost 4 bases; unmatched junction nucleotides: 4. CDR1 and CDR2 (germline): SGHNT, YENEEA. The CDR3 reads CASSPSGSYNEQFF. Here the CDR3 DNA reads TGTGCCAGCAGCCCTAGCGGGTCTTACAATGAGCAGTTCTTC.

The rearrangement links TRBV28 to TRBJ1-4, with D hard to call. Germline loops: CDR1 MDHEN, CDR2 SYDVKM. This CDR3 comprises 13 residues. V dropped 8 bases and J dropped 2 bases, with 9 bases sitting between them. CDR3 nucleotide sequence: TGTGCCAGCGGGAGGGTGACTAATGAAAAACTGTTTTTT. It specifies CASGRVTNEKLFF.

The chain employs TRBV3-1 (or the pseudogene TRBV3-2) and TRBJ1-2; 9 bases align to TRBD1. CDR1 and CDR2 from the germline V gene are LGHDT and YNNKEL (reference sequence). This CDR3 has 15 amino acids. The trim removed 6 bases at V and 5 bases at J, leaving 10 bases unmatched. The CDR3 sequence: CASRPTGGGGYGYTF. The CDR3 DNA sequence: TGTGCCAGCAGACCAACAGGGGGCGGGGGTTATGGCTACACCTTC.

The V call is TRBV12-3 or TRBV12-4, the J call TRBJ1-1; a weak D match, TRBD1 (6 bases). The CDR3 is 13 residues long. Deletions cut 7 bases from V and 1 base from J, with 10 bases between. The CDR3 region is CASTLQGNTEAFF. CDR3 DNA: TGTGCCAGCACCTTACAGGGGAACACTGAAGCTTTCTTT.

The CDR3 loop is CASSRDRANEKLFF. For the CDR3, the DNA is TGTGCCAGCAGCCGGGACAGGGCTAATGAAAAACTGTTTTTT. The rearrangement joins TRBV21-1 to TRBJ1-4; the table names TRBD1, a call not compared with the DNA. TRBV21-1 represents a pseudogene. The CDR3 length is 14 residues.

Concerning this clone: The same CDR3 is also encoded by other DNA sequences in this sample. The chain uses TRBV7-9 and TRBJ1-5, with D perhaps matching TRBD1 (5 bases). This CDR3 region has 14 residues. Deletions cut 5 bases from V and 4 bases from J, with 12 bases between. CDR1 is SEHNR, CDR2 FQNEAQ, per germline (reference sequence). CDR3 residues: CASSKGQGNQPQHF. The CDR3 coding sequence is TGTGCCAGCAGCAAAGGGCAGGGTAATCAGCCCCAGCATTTT. The variable domain in full, with the rest retrieved from reference TRBV7-9 and TRBJ1-5, is DTGVSQNPRHKITKRGQNVTFRCDPISEHNRLYWYRQTLGQGPEFLTYFQNEAQLEKSRLLSDRFSAERPKGSFSTLEIQRTEQGDSAMYLCASSKGQGNQPQHFGDGTRLSIL.

This clone was detected once. The chain couples TRBV27 to TRBJ2-3; 7 positions match TRBD1. The length of the CDR3 is 12 residues. Losses at the gene ends were 6 bases for V and 13 bases for J; bases not matched to a gene: 10. Germline CDR1 is MNHEY and CDR2 is SMNVEV (reference sequence). CDR3 bases: TGTGCCAGCAGCCTGATAGGGGGCGACGAGTATTTT. Its protein is CASSLIGGDEYF.

The rearrangement links TRBV21-1 to TRBJ1-5; TRBD1, the table's D call, was not compared with the DNA. TRBV21-1 corresponds to a pseudogene. The CDR3 spans 15 residues. CDR3: CASSKYQTVNQPQHF. Here the CDR3 DNA reads TGTGCCAGCAGCAAATACCAGACAGTAAATCAGCCCCAGCATTTT.

The chain has TRBV6-2 or TRBV6-3 and TRBJ2-5; 10 nucleotides align to TRBD2. The junction had 6 bases not matched to a gene; V was cut back by 0 bases and J by 5 bases. CDR3 length: 16 amino acids. Germline V gene lookup returns CDR1 MNHEY and CDR2 SVGEGT. The CDR3 region has the DNA TGTGCCAGCAGTTACTCCTGGGCTAGCGGGAGCGAGACCCAGTACTTC. Protein product: CASSYSWASGSETQYF.

This chain links TRBV4-1 with TRBJ1-2, with D possibly being TRBD1 (6 bases). CDR1 MGHRA and CDR2 YSYEKL come from the germline V gene. Trimming left V 2 bases short and J 8 bases short, with 12 bases between. CDR3 length: 13 amino acids. In nucleotides, the CDR3 is TGCGCCAGCAGCCAACCTGACAGGTCAGGCTACACCTTC. It encodes CASSQPDRSGYTF.

Turning to this clone: The same CDR3 can be traced to other DNA sequences in this sample. The chain couples TRBV6-5 to TRBJ2-7; 11 bases agree with TRBD1. With 8 bases clipped from V and 2 bases from J, the junction kept 5 bases outside the gene matches. This CDR3 spans 14 amino acids. Germline V gene data show CDR1 as MNHEY and CDR2 as SVGAGI. CDR3 in DNA: TGTGCCAGCTCCCCGGGACAGGGGGCCTACGAGCAGTACTTC. This codes for CASSPGQGAYEQYF.

The chain carries TRBV19 and TRBJ1-6; unclear D gene. V was trimmed by 1 base and J by 5 bases, leaving 12 bases between them. Germline V gene lookup returns CDR1 LNHDA and CDR2 SQIVND (reference sequence). The length of the CDR3 is 16 residues. CDR3 DNA sequence: TGTGCCAGTAGTATAGGCGGTGCCAGAGATAATTCACCCCTCCACTTT. Residues: CASSIGGARDNSPLHF.

This chain uses TRBV2 with TRBJ1-1, with D possibly TRBD1 on 6 matching bases. V shed 4 bases and J shed 5 bases, with 14 bases lying between them. This CDR3 has 14 amino acids. Germline V gene sequence: CDR1 SNHLY, CDR2 FYNNEI. The CDR3 is CASSARTGTTEAFF. CDR3 coding DNA: TGTGCCAGCAGTGCCAGAACAGGGACAACTGAAGCTTTCTTT.

The V gene is TRBV6-2 or TRBV6-3, the J gene TRBJ2-7, with D possibly matching TRBD2 (5 bases). V gave up 4 bases and J gave up 12 bases, with 13 bases separating them. The CDR3 runs 11 residues. Germline CDR1 MNHEY, CDR2 SVGEGT. Here the CDR3 reads CASSSRVGVYF. The CDR3 region has the DNA TGTGCCAGCAGTTCTAGGGTCGGGGTGTACTTC.

The chain links TRBV7-8 to TRBJ2-3, with 9 bases matching TRBD1. The length of the CDR3 is 18 residues. The V gene's germline CDR1 is SGHVS and CDR2 FQNEAQ. With V trimmed by 6 bases and J by 3 bases, 16 bases remained unmatched. CDR3 loop: CASRTTGGSRERTDTQYF. The CDR3 DNA follows: TGTGCCAGCAGAACAACAGGGGGCAGTAGGGAACGGACAGATACGCAGTATTTT.

This chain connects TRBV28 to TRBJ1-2, with 10 positions matching TRBD1. V dropped 3 bases and J dropped 7; count of bases not matched to a gene: 5. Germline V gene lookup returns CDR1 MDHEN and CDR2 SYDVKM. CDR3 length: 14 residues. The CDR3 region has the DNA TGTGCCAGCAGTTTCGACAGGGGGCATGCTGGCTACACCTTC. Its protein product is CASSFDRGHAGYTF.

The CDR3 sequence: CASSVETGFDEQFF. CDR3 DNA: TGTGCCAGCAGCGTAGAGACAGGGTTTGATGAGCAGTTCTTC. The V call is TRBV9, the J call TRBJ2-1, with 7 bases lining up with TRBD1. The germline V gene has CDR1 SGDLS and CDR2 YYNGEE. V trimming: 0 bases; J trimming: 8 bases; junction bases outside the gene matches: 5. The CDR3 is 14 amino acids.

V is TRBV6-5 and J is TRBJ1-1; 8 nucleotides agree with TRBD1. CDR1 MNHEY and CDR2 SVGAGI come from the germline V gene. The length of the CDR3 is 15 residues. The ends lost 5 bases at V and 0 bases at J; junction bases unmatched: 5. The CDR3 is CASSNKQGVNTEAFF. Written as DNA, the CDR3 is TGTGCCAGCAGTAACAAACAGGGGGTGAACACTGAAGCTTTCTTT.

The chain is built from TRBV10-1 and TRBJ1-2; D gene ambiguous. The CDR3 spans 13 residues. In germline, CDR1 is WNHNN, CDR2 SYGVQD (reference sequence). Trimming took 7 bases from V and 8 from J, leaving 17 bases between them. CDR3 coding DNA: TGCGCCAGCATTTTCTCAGGCCGCGCGGGCTACACCTTC. Protein: CASIFSGRAGYTF.

This chain links TRBV19 with TRBJ2-7, with a weak D call TRBD1 (7 bases). Germline CDR1 LNHDA, CDR2 SQIVND (reference sequence). The CDR3 has 14 amino acids. V dropped 5 bases and J dropped 2 bases, with 13 bases sitting between them. In DNA form, the CDR3 reads TGTGCCAGTAGTCCCCGGAGGGGGCCCTACGAGCAGTACTTC. It translates to CASSPRRGPYEQYF.

V usage is TRBV20-1 and J usage is TRBJ1-2; the D gene is possibly TRBD1 (5 bases). CDR1 is DFQATT and CDR2 is SNEGSKA in the germline V gene (reference sequence). The CDR3 consists of 15 residues. V lost 6 bases to trimming and J lost 9 bases, with 26 bases between them. The CDR3 loop is CSASPRPGGIGSYTF. The CDR3 DNA reads as TGCAGTGCAAGTCCCAGGCCGGGGGGAATAGGGAGCTACACCTTC.

V gene TRBV9 combines with J gene TRBJ1-3; maybe TRBD1 (5 bases). V lost 5 bases to trimming and J lost 2 bases, with 11 bases between them. The germline V gene encodes CDR1 SGDLS and CDR2 YYNGEE. The CDR3 is made up of 14 amino acids. The CDR3 loop reads CASSGGGAGNTIYF. CDR3 nucleotides: TGTGCCAGCAGTGGGGGAGGCGCTGGAAACACCATATATTTT.

The rearrangement uses TRBV19 and TRBJ2-2, with D possibly being TRBD2 (5 bases). The CDR3 sequence is 15 residues long. Between the trimmed V and J ends, which lost 1 base and 5 bases, there was a span of 11 bases. CDR1 is LNHDA and CDR2 is SQIVND in the germline V gene (reference sequence). CDR3 coding DNA: TGTGCCAGTAGTATAGCCGCGGGTGGGACCGGGGAGCTGTTTTTT. It translates to CASSIAAGGTGELFF.

The V and J genes are TRBV6-5 and TRBJ2-1; the D gene is possibly TRBD2 (5 bases). The germline V and J ends were trimmed by 0 bases and 7 bases, with 7 bases remaining between them. This CDR3 region has 13 residues. CDR1 is MNHEY, CDR2 SVGAGI, per germline. The CDR3 is CASSYSRENEQFF. The CDR3, as DNA: TGTGCCAGCAGTTACTCGAGGGAGAATGAGCAGTTCTTC.

The chain is built from TRBV4-2 and TRBJ2-5; 8 bases agree with TRBD1. This CDR3 contains 20 residues. V shed 1 base, J shed 0 bases, and the junction held 16 bases outside the gene matches. Germline CDR1 and CDR2: LGHNA and YNFKEQ. The CDR3 sequence: CASSQVRTGMGVGYQETQYF. The CDR3 DNA reads as TGTGCCAGCAGCCAAGTCAGGACAGGGATGGGTGTTGGGTACCAAGAGACCCAGTACTTC.

The chain recombines TRBV18 with TRBJ1-1; TRBD1 agrees at 10 bases. CDR1 and CDR2 from the germline V gene are KGHSH and LQKENI. Trimming cost V 6 bases and J 4 bases; bases outside gene matches: 11. This CDR3 is built from 16 residues. CDR3 sequence reads: CASSPTGQGRITEAFF. Here the CDR3 DNA reads TGTGCCAGCTCCCCCACGGGACAGGGGAGGATCACTGAAGCTTTCTTT.

This clone showed up just a few times. The rearrangement uses TRBV28 and TRBJ1-2; the D gene is possibly TRBD1 (6 bases). Trimming took 2 bases from V and 2 from J, leaving 12 bases between them. This CDR3 has 15 residues. CDR1 and CDR2 (germline): MDHEN, SYDVKM. The CDR3 reads CASSLLGQTNYGYTF. CDR3 in DNA: TGTGCCAGCAGTTTACTAGGACAGACCAACTATGGCTACACCTTC.

The chain has TRBV7-3 and TRBJ2-3; TRBD2 agrees at 11 bases. This CDR3 contains 18 residues. The ends lost 1 base at V and 2 bases at J; junction bases unmatched: 8. CDR1 is SGHTA, CDR2 FQGTGA, per germline. The CDR3 reads CASSLIPASGGNTDTQYF. In DNA form, the CDR3 reads TGTGCCAGCAGCTTAATACCGGCTAGCGGGGGGAACACAGATACGCAGTATTTT.

The J gene is TRBJ2-3, the V gene TRBV15; 7 bases are shared with TRBD1. The CDR3 runs 16 residues. V shed 5 bases, J shed 5 bases, and the junction held 13 bases outside the gene matches. Germline lookup yields CDR1 LNHNV and CDR2 YYDKDF (reference sequence). CDR3 bases: TGTGCCACCAGCCGACAGGGTTTAAGTCCCGTAGATACGCAGTATTTT. Protein sequence: CATSRQGLSPVDTQYF.